The text below deals with one T cell receptor beta chain. Its antigen is unidentified. Germline V gene data show CDR1 as SGHRS and CDR2 as YFSETQ. V was trimmed by 1 base and J by 0 bases, leaving 10 bases between them. CDR3 length equals 16 residues. The record originates from a study of early T cells in non-severe SARS-CoV-2 infection. At the level of the study: Sequencing of unsorted whole blood was done on bulk RNA, leaving chains unpaired. Overall study findings and caveats: The study's VDJdb matching favored anti-spike CD8 responses and missed private and CD4 specificities.

Attached unique molecular identifiers marked individual cDNA molecules. Using its own MiXCR run on the 5' RACE reads, TCRdb lists one record per CDR3 protein. The table has about 55,000 distinct CDR3 sequences, under 8% seen once; the top ten hold approximately 6.3%. This TCR derives from an adult who was a healthcare worker with PCR-confirmed SARS-CoV-2 infection or an uninfected control (not recorded which). The sequencing used whole blood, collected at baseline. The gene calls are TRBV5-1 and TRBJ2-2; D gene ambiguous. The CDR3 nucleotides read TGCGCCAGCAGCTTGTACGGACCCACGAACACCGGGGAGCTGTTTTTT. It yields the protein CASSLYGPTNTGELFF.